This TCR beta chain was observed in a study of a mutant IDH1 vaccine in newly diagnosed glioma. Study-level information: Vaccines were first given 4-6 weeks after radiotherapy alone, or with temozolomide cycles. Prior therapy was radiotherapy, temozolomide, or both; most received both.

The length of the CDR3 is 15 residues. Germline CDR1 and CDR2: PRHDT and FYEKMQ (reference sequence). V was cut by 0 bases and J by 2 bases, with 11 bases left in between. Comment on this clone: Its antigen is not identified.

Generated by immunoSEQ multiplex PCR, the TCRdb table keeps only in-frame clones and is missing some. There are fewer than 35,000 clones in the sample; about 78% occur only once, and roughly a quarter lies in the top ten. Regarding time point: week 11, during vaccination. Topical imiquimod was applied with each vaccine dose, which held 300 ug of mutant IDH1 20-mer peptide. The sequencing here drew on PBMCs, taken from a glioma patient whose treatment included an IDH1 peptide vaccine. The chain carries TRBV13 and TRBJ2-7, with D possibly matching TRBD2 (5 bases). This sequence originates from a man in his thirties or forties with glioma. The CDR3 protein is CASSLGVSGAYEQYF. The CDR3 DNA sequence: TGTGCCAGCAGCTTAGGCGTTTCCGGGGCCTACGAGCAGTACTTC. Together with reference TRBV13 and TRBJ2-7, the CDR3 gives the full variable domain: AAGVIQSPRHLIKEKRETATLKCYPIPRHDTVYWYQQGPGQDPQFLISFYEKMQSDKGSIPDRFSAQQFSDYHSELNMSSLELGDSALYFCASSLGVSGAYEQYFGPGTRLTVT.